A single sample gave rise to the 29 T cell receptor beta chains below, sequenced in a study of blood T cell repertoires in COVID-19. Assay: immunoSEQ multiplex PCR; the TCRdb copy retains only in-frame clones and omits some. The table has 110,000 to 150,000 clones, 75% to 90% seen once. The sequenced material came from peripheral blood. The source is an older man who had recovered from COVID-19.

The chain has TRBV5-5 and TRBJ2-1; 7 bases map to TRBD2. Germline V gene sequence: CDR1 SGHKS, CDR2 YYEKEE (reference sequence). J lost 4 bases, V lost 1 base, and 8 bases had no gene match. CDR3 length: 16 residues. CDR3 in amino acids: CASSLSLALEYNEQFF. Here the CDR3 DNA reads TGTGCCAGCAGCTTGTCACTAGCGCTCGAATACAATGAGCAGTTCTTC.

This chain connects TRBV7-9 to TRBJ2-5; no firm D call. This CDR3 region has 13 residues. V was shortened by 5 bases and J by 5 bases, with 12 bases between the two germline ends. In germline, CDR1 is SEHNR, CDR2 FQNEAQ (reference sequence). Here the CDR3 reads CASSHEVWETQYF. The CDR3 nucleotides read TGTGCCAGCAGCCACGAGGTATGGGAGACCCAGTACTTC.

This chain connects TRBV5-4 to TRBJ2-1; TRBD2 agrees at 8 bases. Germline trimming cut 0 bases from V and 4 bases from J; bases unmatched to any gene: 6. From germline, CDR1 is SGHNT and CDR2 YYREEE (reference sequence). The CDR3 spans 16 residues. CDR3 DNA: TGTGCCAGCAGCTTGGGTGGTAGCGGGAAATACAATGAGCAGTTCTTC. Translating it yields CASSLGGSGKYNEQFF. Drawing the rest from reference TRBV5-4 and TRBJ2-1, the complete variable domain is ETGVTQSPTHLIKTRGQQVTLRCSSQSGHNTVSWYQQALGQGPQFIFQYYREEENGRGNFPPRFSGLQFPNYSSELNVNALELDDSALYLCASSLGGSGKYNEQFFGPGTRLTVL.

This chain connects TRBV27 to TRBJ1-5, with no clear D. V lost 5 bases and J 6 bases, leaving 8 bases between the germline ends. This CDR3 spans 12 amino acids. The germline gives CDR1 MNHEY, CDR2 SMNVEV (reference sequence). The CDR3 is CASSSPPQPQHF. The CDR3 DNA follows: TGTGCCAGCAGTAGCCCCCCTCAGCCCCAGCATTTT.

This chain links TRBV4-1 with TRBJ2-6; TRBD2 agrees at 9 bases. Germline V gives CDR1 MGHRA, CDR2 YSYEKL. J lost 0 bases, V lost 0 bases, and 6 bases had no gene match. CDR3 length: 19 residues. Here the CDR3 DNA reads TGCGCCAGCAGCCAAGATCGACTAGCGGTGCTCTCTGGGGCCAACGTCCTGACTTTC. Translating it yields CASSQDRLAVLSGANVLTF.

The chain links TRBV27 to TRBJ2-5; TRBD1 is a possible D gene (6 bases). Trimming removed 5 bases at V and 2 bases at J, with 12 bases between. CDR1 and CDR2 (germline): MNHEY, SMNVEV (reference sequence). CDR3 size: 14 residues. The CDR3 DNA follows: TGTGCCAGCAGTCATCGACAGGCACAAGAGACCCAGTACTTC. It encodes CASSHRQAQETQYF.

The chain carries TRBV2 and TRBJ1-2; 9 nucleotides agree with TRBD1. The CDR3 covers 13 residues. Trimming took 7 bases from V and 12 from J; bases not matched to a gene: 12. CDR1 is SNHLY, CDR2 FYNNEI, per germline. The CDR3 sequence: CASTEIQGARNTF. The DNA of the CDR3 is TGTGCCAGCACCGAAATACAGGGGGCGAGGAACACCTTC. The complete variable domain, with remaining parts taken from reference TRBV2 and TRBJ1-2, reads EPEVTQTPSHQVTQMGQEVILRCVPISNHLYFYWYRQILGQKVEFLVSFYNNEISEKSEIFDDQFSVERPDGSNFTLKIRSTKLEDSAMYFCASTEIQGARNTFGSGTRLTVV.

The chain joins TRBV29-1 to TRBJ1-4; no firm D call. This CDR3 has 11 amino acids. From germline, CDR1 is SQVTM and CDR2 ANQGSEA. With 0 bases removed from V and 14 bases from J, the gap between germline ends came to 10 bases. This CDR3 is CSVEDLGRLFF. CDR3 nucleotide sequence: TGCAGCGTTGAAGATCTTGGCAGGCTGTTTTTT.

V usage is TRBV5-1 and J usage is TRBJ2-1; 7 nucleotides align to TRBD1. Trimming at V came to 4 bases and at J to 4 bases, leaving 8 bases not matched to a gene. The germline V gene encodes CDR1 SGHRS and CDR2 YFSETQ. This CDR3 is built from 15 residues. The CDR3 DNA reads TGCGCCAGCAGCCCCTTCACAGGGGCGTACAATGAGCAGTTCTTC. It translates to CASSPFTGAYNEQFF.

The rearrangement joins TRBV11-1 to TRBJ2-3; 8 bases agree with TRBD1. CDR1 SGHAT and CDR2 FQDESV come from the germline V gene (reference sequence). V shed 8 bases and J 5 bases; nucleotides not matched to a gene: 15. The CDR3 covers 16 residues. The CDR3 protein is CASRTPGRGRGDTQYF. The CDR3, as DNA: TGTGCCAGCCGCACCCCCGGCAGGGGGCGAGGAGATACGCAGTATTTT.

The chain has TRBV18 and TRBJ2-3, with TRBD1 identical over 7 bases. The germline V gene encodes CDR1 KGHSH and CDR2 LQKENI. V shed 6 bases and J 1 base; nucleotides not matched to a gene: 7. The CDR3 is 15 residues long. The CDR3 bases are TGTGCCAGCTCTCCGGGGACAGCAGGCACAGATACGCAGTATTTT. It codes for CASSPGTAGTDTQYF.

This clone was found once. Other DNA sequences of this sample code for an identical CDR3. V and J are TRBV5-1 and TRBJ1-1, with 7 positions matching TRBD1. V dropped 5 bases and J dropped 1; count of bases not matched to a gene: 5. Per germline, CDR1 SGHRS and CDR2 YFSETQ. The CDR3 is made up of 14 amino acids. The chain's CDR3 is CASSPGQPNTEAFF. CDR3 in DNA: TGCGCCAGCAGTCCGGGACAGCCGAACACTGAAGCTTTCTTT.

This chain connects TRBV4-1 to TRBJ1-6, with D possibly matching TRBD1 (5 bases). This CDR3 is built from 18 residues. Germline V gene lookup returns CDR1 MGHRA and CDR2 YSYEKL. The germline V and J ends were trimmed by 0 bases and 2 bases, with 14 bases remaining between them. CDR3 DNA: TGCGCCAGCAGCCAAGATCTGGGGGGTACTACCTATAATTCACCCCTCCACTTT. As protein: CASSQDLGGTTYNSPLHF.

J is TRBJ2-5 and V is TRBV27, with 15 positions matching TRBD2. The V gene's germline CDR1 is MNHEY and CDR2 SMNVEV (reference sequence). The CDR3 is 17 amino acids. Unmatched junction bases numbered 7, after V lost 4 bases and J lost 4 bases. This chain's CDR3 is CASSSGLAGGPRETQYF. In nucleotides, the CDR3 is TGTGCCAGCAGTTCAGGACTAGCGGGAGGGCCGAGAGAGACCCAGTACTTC.

In its sample, this clone was seen a few times. The rearrangement joins TRBV2 to TRBJ2-7; 7 bases line up with TRBD2. Trimming at V came to 6 bases and at J to 5 bases, leaving 10 bases not matched to a gene. The CDR3 consists of 14 residues. Germline assignment: CDR1 SNHLY and CDR2 FYNNEI. The CDR3 DNA follows: TGTGCCAGCAGCCCTAGCGGAGTCCCTCACGAGCAGTACTTC. This translates into CASSPSGVPHEQYF.

The CDR3 protein is CASSPPGLNEQFF. CDR3 DNA: TGTGCCAGCTCACCACCGGGGCTTAATGAGCAGTTCTTC. The rearrangement uses TRBV18 and TRBJ2-1; possible D gene TRBD1, 5 bases. This CDR3 comprises 13 residues. Germline-derived CDR1 and CDR2 are KGHSH and LQKENI. Trimming stripped 0 bases from V and 7 bases from J, with 7 bases between.

A few counts support this clone. V is TRBV7-8 and J is TRBJ2-5; 8 bases agree with TRBD1. J gave up 6 bases and V 4 bases, and 7 bases lay outside the gene matches. Germline V lookup: CDR1 SGHVS, CDR2 FQNEAQ. CDR3 size: 14 residues. CDR3 sequence: CASSSGQGIQTQYF. CDR3 nucleotide sequence: TGTGCCAGCAGCTCCGGACAGGGTATCCAGACCCAGTACTTC.

The chain uses TRBV12-5 and TRBJ1-2; unclear D gene. Per germline, CDR1 LGHNT and CDR2 FRNRAP. This CDR3 contains 14 residues. V lost 4 bases and J 1 base, leaving 10 bases between the germline ends. The DNA for the CDR3 is TGTGCTAGTGGTTCTAGCAGTTTTAACTATGGCTACACCTTC. This gives the protein CASGSSSFNYGYTF.

The J gene is TRBJ1-1, the V gene TRBV15; 7 bases match TRBD1. This CDR3 has 15 residues. The V segment lost 0 bases and the J segment 2 bases; nucleotides outside the gene matches: 3. Germline-derived CDR1 and CDR2 are LNHNV and YYDKDF (reference sequence). The CDR3: CATSREGQHNTEAFF. The CDR3 nucleotides read TGTGCCACCAGCAGAGAGGGACAGCATAACACTGAAGCTTTCTTT. The whole variable domain, filled in from reference TRBV15 and TRBJ1-1, reads DAMVIQNPRYQVTQFGKPVTLSCSQTLNHNVMYWYQQKSSQAPKLLFHYYDKDFNNEADTPDNFQSRRPNTSFCFLDIRSPGLGDTAMYLCATSREGQHNTEAFFGQGTRLTVV.

The chain uses TRBV27 and TRBJ2-1; 7 nucleotides line up with TRBD2. After removal of 6 bases from V and 0 bases from J, the junction contained 8 bases not matched to a gene. Germline V gene data show CDR1 as MNHEY and CDR2 as SMNVEV (reference sequence). The CDR3 is made up of 16 amino acids. Here the CDR3 reads CASRLSGPSSYNEQFF. For the CDR3, the DNA is TGTGCCAGCAGACTTAGCGGGCCGAGCTCCTACAATGAGCAGTTCTTC.

V gene TRBV5-6 combines with J gene TRBJ2-2; maybe TRBD2 (6 bases). Trimming shortened V by 2 bases and J by 2 bases, and 13 bases separated the two germline ends. This CDR3 contains 16 residues. Germline V gene data show CDR1 as SGHDT and CDR2 as YYEEEE. As DNA, the CDR3 is TGTGCCAGCAGCTTCACTTTACTAGCTAACACCGGGGAGCTGTTTTTT. Amino acids: CASSFTLLANTGELFF.

This clone was detected once. J is TRBJ2-1 and V is TRBV7-9, with 8 bases lining up with TRBD1. This CDR3 spans 15 amino acids. V shed 1 base, J shed 3 bases, and the junction held 2 bases outside the gene matches. Germline CDR1 SEHNR, CDR2 FQNEAQ (reference sequence). The CDR3 bases are TGTGCCAGCAGCTTAGGGACAGGGTTCTACAATGAGCAGTTCTTC. This encodes CASSLGTGFYNEQFF.

This sequence joins TRBV10-2 and TRBJ1-1; weak D call: TRBD1 (6 bases). CDR3 size: 13 residues. The germline V gene encodes CDR1 WSHSY and CDR2 SAAADI. Trimming cost V 3 bases and J 9 bases, with 14 bases left between them. CDR3 nucleotide sequence: TGCGCCAGCAGTGATGATGGGGGCGCACAAGCTTTCTTT. Protein product: CASSDDGGAQAFF.

V is TRBV30 and J is TRBJ2-7; TRBD2 might be the D (6 bases). V was shortened by 7 bases and J by 5 bases, with 15 bases between the two germline ends. Germline CDR1 and CDR2: GTSNPN and SVGIG (reference sequence). There are 12 residues in the CDR3. CDR3 nucleotide sequence: TGTGCCTTCTCACCTGGCGGGAACGAGCAGTACTTC. Protein: CAFSPGGNEQYF.

The chain has TRBV28 and TRBJ2-1; the match to TRBD2 covers 10 bases. Unmatched junction bases numbered 8, after V lost 6 bases and J lost 3 bases. CDR3 size: 16 residues. The V gene's germline CDR1 is MDHEN and CDR2 SYDVKM. The CDR3 spells CASSMTGTSDYNEQFF. The DNA of the CDR3 is TGTGCCAGCAGCATGACCGGGACTAGCGACTACAATGAGCAGTTCTTC.

This clone came up a few times. The V and J genes are TRBV10-3 and TRBJ2-1, with no clear D. Per germline, CDR1 ENHRY and CDR2 SYGVKD. The length of the CDR3 is 13 residues. Trimming cost V 3 bases and J 3 bases, with 6 bases left between them. CDR3 residues: CAISETGYNEQFF. DNA of the CDR3: TGTGCCATCAGTGAAACTGGCTACAATGAGCAGTTCTTC.

J is TRBJ1-4 and V is TRBV5-4; no clear D gene. The CDR3 runs to 15 residues. Germline V lookup: CDR1 SGHNT, CDR2 YYREEE (reference sequence). V was pared by 7 bases and J by 0 bases, with 13 bases between. CDR3 sequence reads: CASGLGGTTNEKLFF. For the CDR3, the DNA is TGTGCCAGCGGGTTGGGAGGGACAACTAATGAAAAACTGTTTTTT.

The CDR3 region is CASSYRTGGGSEKLFF. The CDR3 DNA is TGTGCCAGCAGCTACCGAACAGGGGGCGGGAGTGAAAAACTGTTTTTT. The J gene is TRBJ1-4, the V gene TRBV3-1 (or the pseudogene TRBV3-2); 9 nucleotides agree with TRBD1. Per the germline V gene, CDR1 is LGHDT and CDR2 is YNNKEL (reference sequence). The CDR3 has 16 amino acids. V dropped 5 bases and J dropped 7; count of bases not matched to a gene: 11.

J is TRBJ2-3 and V is TRBV5-1; no firm D call. Germline V gene data show CDR1 as SGHRS and CDR2 as YFSETQ. Trimming took off 1 base at V and 2 bases at J, with 8 bases between the two ends. The CDR3 extends over 14 amino acids. CDR3 residues: CASSLSGFTDTQYF. The CDR3 region has the DNA TGCGCCAGCAGCTTGTCCGGGTTCACAGATACGCAGTATTTT.